This note documents a single TCR beta chain sequence. What it binds is not known. Measured with immunoSEQ multiplex PCR; TCRdb has only the in-frame clones, and not every one. This table has hundreds of thousands of clones, 80% appearing once. This record belongs to a study of cytotoxic CD8 clonotypes in ibrutinib-treated CLL. Whole-study context: Sample averages reached around 260,000 productive templates and approximately 93,000 productive rearrangements.

This CDR3 region has 15 residues. Germline values: CDR1 SGHRS, CDR2 YFSETQ. J was trimmed by 3 bases and V by 4 bases; bases with no gene match: 5. Study results and limitations: Increased clonality at ibrutinib response gave way to a return toward baseline at progression. Against age-matched healthy donors, baseline clonality ran higher and tracked circulating CD8+ T-cell counts. Once treatment began, public clonotypes, which were uncommon, contracted or stayed stable.

The receptor was derived from a human donor with chronic lymphocytic leukemia. This sequence joins TRBV5-1 and TRBJ2-1; TRBD2 matches 9 bases. The sequenced sample was PBMCs, obtained before ibrutinib treatment. The CDR3 sequence: CASSEASGVYNEQFF. In DNA form, the CDR3 reads TGCGCCAGCAGCGAGGCTAGCGGGGTCTACAATGAGCAGTTCTTC.